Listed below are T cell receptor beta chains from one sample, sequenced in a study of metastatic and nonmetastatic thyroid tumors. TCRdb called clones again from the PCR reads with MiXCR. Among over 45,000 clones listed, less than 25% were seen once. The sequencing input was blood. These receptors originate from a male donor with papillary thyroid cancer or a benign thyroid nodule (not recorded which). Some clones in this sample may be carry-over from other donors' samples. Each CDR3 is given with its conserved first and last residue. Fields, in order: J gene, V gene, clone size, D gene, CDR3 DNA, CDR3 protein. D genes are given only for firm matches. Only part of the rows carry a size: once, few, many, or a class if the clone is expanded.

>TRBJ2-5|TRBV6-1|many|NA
TGTGCCAGCAAAAGGTTTGAGAGGGAGACCCAGTACTTC
CASKRFERETQYF
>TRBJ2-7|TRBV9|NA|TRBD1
TGTGCCAGCAGCGTACAGGGACAGACGGGACCCTACGAGCAGTACTTC
CASSVQGQTGPYEQYF
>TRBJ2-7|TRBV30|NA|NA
TGTGCCTGGAGTGGAAGGGGGTCTGGGGAGCAGTACTTC
CAWSGRGSGEQYF
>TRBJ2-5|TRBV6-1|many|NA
TGTGCCAGCAGCCCAGGGAGAGAGACCCAGTACTTC
CASSPGRETQYF
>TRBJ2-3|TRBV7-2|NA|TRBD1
TGTGCCAGCAGCTTAGCGGGGACAGTCGGCACAGATACGCAGTATTTT
CASSLAGTVGTDTQYF
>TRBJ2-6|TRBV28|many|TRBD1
TGTGCCAGCAGTTTGACAGGGGCGCGTGGGGCCAACGTCCTGACTTTC
CASSLTGARGANVLTF
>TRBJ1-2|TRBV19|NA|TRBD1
TGTGCCAGTAGTATTGGGACAGGAGTTAACTATGGCTACACCTTC
CASSIGTGVNYGYTF
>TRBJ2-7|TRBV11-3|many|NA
TGTGCCAGCAGCCAGGGGGGGGCCTACGAGCAGTACTTC
CASSQGGAYEQYF
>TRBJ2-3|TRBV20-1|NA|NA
TGCAGTGCTACCCCTGGGGATACGCAGTATTTT
CSATPGDTQYF
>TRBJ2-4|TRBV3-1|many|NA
TGTGCCAGCAGCCGACTAGGGGGGAACATTCAGTACTTC
CASSRLGGNIQYF
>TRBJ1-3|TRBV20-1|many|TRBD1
TGCAGTGCTAGAGATCCAGGGACAGGGAGAAACACCATATATTTT
CSARDPGTGRNTIYF
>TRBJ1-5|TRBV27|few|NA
TGTGCCAGCAGCGAAGCGAATCAGCCCCAGCATTTT
CASSEANQPQHF
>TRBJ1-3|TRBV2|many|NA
TGTGCCAGCATGGGAACCTCTGGAAACACCATATATTTT
CASMGTSGNTIYF
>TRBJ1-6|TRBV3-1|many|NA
TGTGCCAGCAGCCCTTCGCCCAGGGTAGAATCACCCCTCCACTTT
CASSPSPRVESPLHF
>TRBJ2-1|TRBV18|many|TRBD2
TGTGCCAGCTCACCGGCGCCCGGGGGGGGCAATGAGCAGTTCTTC
CASSPAPGGGNEQFF
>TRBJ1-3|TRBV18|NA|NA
TGTGCCAGCTCACCAACGACTGGACCCCTGGGGAACACCATATATTTT
CASSPTTGPLGNTIYF
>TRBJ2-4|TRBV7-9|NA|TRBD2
TGTGCCAGCAGCCCGGGAGACGGCGGGAGGGCCAAAAACATTCAGTACTTC
CASSPGDGGRAKNIQYF
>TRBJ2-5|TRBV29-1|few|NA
TGCAGCGTCCACACGGGAATTGGGACCCAGTACTTC
CSVHTGIGTQYF